Listed below are T cell receptor beta chains from one sample, sequenced in a study of shared clonotypes between healthy human individuals. TCRdb's table, derived via immunoSEQ multiplex PCR, lists solely in-frame clones and lacks some. The repertoire holds over a million clones, with roughly 95% as singletons. The sample comprised naive CD4+ T cells sorted from blood. Receptors originate from a man aged 25 to 40 in good health. CDR3s include the opening cysteine and the closing phenylalanine or tryptophan. The D gene is left open where the match is weak. Rows give clone size only sometimes, using once, few, many, or a class for an expanded clone.

d_call | j_call | v_call | clone_size | cdr3_nt | cdr3_aa
. | TRBJ2-7 | TRBV7-9 | . | TGTGCCAGCAGCTTAGGCGGGACTGGCTACGAGCAGTACTTC | CASSLGGTGYEQYF
TRBD1 | TRBJ1-1 | TRBV4-3 | . | TGCGCCAGCAGCCTGGACAGGGTAAACACTGAAGCTTTCTTT | CASSLDRVNTEAFF
. | TRBJ1-5 | TRBV28 | . | TGTGCCAGCAGGGAACAGTCGGGGGTTCAGCCCCAGCATTTT | CASREQSGVQPQHF
. | TRBJ2-5 | TRBV5-1 | . | TGCGCCAGCAGCTGGGGGGACAGAGACCAAGAGACCCAGTACTTC | CASSWGDRDQETQYF
. | TRBJ2-7 | TRBV5-1 | . | TGCGCCAGTCAGGGGCGCGAGCAGTACTTC | CASQGREQYF
TRBD2 | TRBJ2-1 | TRBV5-1 | . | TGCGCCAGCAGCTTGGGGATGACTAGCGGGGCCCTATACAATGAGCAGTTCTTC | CASSLGMTSGALYNEQFF
. | TRBJ2-1 | TRBV13 | . | TGTGCCAGCAGCTTAGGCCAAGGTCTTGGGCAGTTCTTC | CASSLGQGLGQFF
. | TRBJ1-1 | TRBV5-1 | . | TGCGCCAGCAGCCTCCTACCGGGCCTTAACACTGAAGCTTTCTTT | CASSLLPGLNTEAFF
. | TRBJ1-1 | TRBV9 | . | TGTGCCAGCAGCGCGCGCTCCGGTACAGGGAGTGCTTTCTTT | CASSARSGTGSAFF
TRBD1 | TRBJ2-7 | TRBV6-5 | . | TGTGCCAGCGGACAGGGGACCCACTACGAGCAGTACTTC | CASGQGTHYEQYF
TRBD2 | TRBJ2-3 | TRBV5-1 | . | TGCGCCAGCAGGTACCTAGCGGGAGGAAGCACAGATACGCAGTATTTT | CASRYLAGGSTDTQYF
. | TRBJ1-1 | TRBV7-6 | few | TGTGCCAGCAGCTTAGGGCAGAACACTGAAGCTTTCTTT | CASSLGQNTEAFF
. | TRBJ2-3 | TRBV9 | once | TGTGCCAGCAGCGTAGGGACCTCCACAGATACGCAGTATTTT | CASSVGTSTDTQYF
TRBD1 | TRBJ1-2 | TRBV15 | . | TGTGCCACCAGCAGAGAACGGGACAGCTTCTATGGCTACACCTTC | CATSRERDSFYGYTF
. | TRBJ2-6 | TRBV5-1 | . | TGCGCCAGCAGCTTGATTAGGGCTGGGGCCAACGTCCTGACTTTC | CASSLIRAGANVLTF
TRBD1 | TRBJ2-5 | TRBV10-3 | once | TGTGCCATCAGTGACCCTCGGACAGGGGAAGAGACCCAGTACTTC | CAISDPRTGEETQYF
. | TRBJ1-3 | TRBV5-1 | . | TGCGCCAGCAGCCCCGCAAGTTCAGGTTCTGGAAACACCATATATTTT | CASSPASSGSGNTIYF
TRBD1 | TRBJ1-1 | TRBV28 | . | TGTGCCAGCAGCAGGGGGGGGACTGAAGCTTTCTTT | CASSRGGTEAFF
. | TRBJ1-1 | TRBV7-9 | . | TGTGCCAGCAGCTTAAAGGGCAGGGGAACTGAAGCTTTCTTT | CASSLKGRGTEAFF
TRBD1 | TRBJ1-4 | TRBV28 | . | TGTGCCAGCAGTACGCTTACAGGGGTCTCCGAAAAACTGTTTTTT | CASSTLTGVSEKLFF
TRBD2 | TRBJ2-1 | TRBV27 | . | TGTGCCAGCGCAAGCGGGAGGTCCTACAATGAGCAGTTCTTC | CASASGRSYNEQFF
. | TRBJ1-5 | TRBV18 | . | TGTGCCAGCTCTCCGACCACAGGACTATCTAGCAATCAGCCCCAGCATTTT | CASSPTTGLSSNQPQHF
TRBD2 | TRBJ2-1 | TRBV19 | . | TGTGCCAGTAGTATTGGACTAGCGGGGGGTGAGCAGTTCTTC | CASSIGLAGGEQFF
. | TRBJ1-4 | TRBV19 | . | TGTGCCAGTAGTATAAGGGGGGAAAAACTGTTTTTT | CASSIRGEKLFF
. | TRBJ1-1 | TRBV10-3 | once | TGTGCCATCAGTGATAGGGCAGAGAACACTGAAGCTTTCTTT | CAISDRAENTEAFF
. | TRBJ1-1 | TRBV5-1 | . | TGCGCCAGCAGCACCGGACGGGGGGACACTGAAGCTTTCTTT | CASSTGRGDTEAFF
TRBD1 | TRBJ1-6 | TRBV18 | . | TGTGCCAGCTCACGGACAGGGGGGGATTCACCCCTCCACTTT | CASSRTGGDSPLHF
TRBD1 | TRBJ2-7 | TRBV29-1 | . | TGCAGCGGACTGACAGGGGGCGGATACGAGCAGTACTTC | CSGLTGGGYEQYF
. | TRBJ2-7 | TRBV5-8 | . | TGTGCCAGCAGCTTCCAGGCTCTCTCCTACGAGCAGTACTTC | CASSFQALSYEQYF
TRBD2 | TRBJ2-7 | TRBV29-1 | . | TGCAGCGTTGGACCGGGAGGGGCGCATGGCGAGCAGTACTTC | CSVGPGGAHGEQYF
TRBD2 | TRBJ2-5 | TRBV9 | . | TGTGCCAGCAGCGTAGATAGCGGGAGAGGGGAGACCCAGTACTTC | CASSVDSGRGETQYF
. | TRBJ1-5 | TRBV6-1 | once | TGTGCCAACCATCAGCCCCAGCATTTT | CANHQPQHF
. | TRBJ2-7 | TRBV7-8 | . | TGTGCCAGCAGCTCACTACTAGCCCTCGTCACCTACGAGCAGTACTTC | CASSSLLALVTYEQYF
TRBD1 | TRBJ1-1 | TRBV28 | . | TGTGCCAGCAGTAAACGACAGGGAAAAGCTTTCTTT | CASSKRQGKAFF
. | TRBJ2-5 | TRBV18 | . | TGTGCCAGCTCACCTAGGACGGGAGAGACCCAGTACTTC | CASSPRTGETQYF
. | TRBJ1-2 | TRBV27 | once | TGTGCCAGCAGTACGACCAGGCCAGGCTATGGCTACACCTTC | CASSTTRPGYGYTF
. | TRBJ2-3 | TRBV9 | once | TGTGCCAGCAGCCCCGCAGGGGTTTCAACAGATACGCAGTATTTT | CASSPAGVSTDTQYF
. | TRBJ2-7 | TRBV28 | . | TGTGCCAGCATCGGAGGCCTAAGCTCCTACGAGCAGTACTTC | CASIGGLSSYEQYF
. | TRBJ1-4 | TRBV10-3 | . | TGTGCCATCAGAGGGGGGTCCAATGAAAAACTGTTTTTT | CAIRGGSNEKLFF
. | TRBJ1-5 | TRBV4-3 | . | TGCGCCAGCAGCCAAGGGCCCTCCACAGGCAATCAGCCCCAGCATTTT | CASSQGPSTGNQPQHF
TRBD2 | TRBJ2-1 | TRBV7-9 | . | TGTGCCAGCAGCGGCAAGGGGACTAGCGTAGGAGATGAGCAGTTCTTC | CASSGKGTSVGDEQFF
. | TRBJ2-5 | TRBV5-1 | . | TGCGCCAGCAGCTTTGGCACTACCCAAGAGACCCAGTACTTC | CASSFGTTQETQYF
. | TRBJ1-5 | TRBV28 | . | TGTGCCAGCAGCTCAGGGGGCAATCAGCCCCAGCATTTT | CASSSGGNQPQHF
. | TRBJ2-3 | TRBV21-1 | once | TGTGCCAGCAGCAAAGGGGGGACGGAAAGCACAGATACGCAGTATTTT | CASSKGGTESTDTQYF
. | TRBJ1-4 | TRBV9 | . | TGTGCCAGCAGCGTAGAGGGTTTAACTAATGAAAAACTGTTTTTT | CASSVEGLTNEKLFF
TRBD2 | TRBJ2-7 | TRBV29-1 | . | TGCAGCGTTGACCGACTAGCGGGAAACAACGAGCAGTACTTC | CSVDRLAGNNEQYF
. | TRBJ2-1 | TRBV9 | . | TGTGCCAGCAGCCCCCTCGGACTCAATGAGCAGTTCTTC | CASSPLGLNEQFF
. | TRBJ2-5 | TRBV10-2 | . | TGCGCCAGCAGTGAGAGGAGTAGGGGGCAAGAGACCCAGTACTTC | CASSERSRGQETQYF
. | TRBJ2-7 | TRBV15 | . | TGTGCCACCAGCAGAGAGCCGGGGTCTTCCTACGAGCAGTACTTC | CATSREPGSSYEQYF
. | TRBJ1-1 | TRBV5-4 | . | TGTGCCAGCAGCTTGCCGAAACAGGGGAACACTGAAGCTTTCTTT | CASSLPKQGNTEAFF
TRBD1 | TRBJ1-1 | TRBV18 | . | TGTGCCAGCTCACCACTTGGGACAGGGGGCTTATGGACTGAAGCTTTCTTT | CASSPLGTGGLWTEAFF
. | TRBJ1-1 | TRBV10-1 | . | TGCGCCAGCAGTGACCTCACTAGGTCTGAAGCTTTCTTT | CASSDLTRSEAFF
. | TRBJ1-1 | TRBV15 | . | TGTGCCACCTGGTGGTCTGAAGCTTTCTTT | CATWWSEAFF
TRBD1 | TRBJ1-1 | TRBV7-2 | . | TGTGCCAGCAGCACGAAGACAGGGGGGAACACTGAAGCTTTCTTT | CASSTKTGGNTEAFF
. | TRBJ2-5 | TRBV7-3 | . | TGTGCCAGCAGCTCGCAGCCGGGGTGGCAAGAGACCCAGTACTTC | CASSSQPGWQETQYF